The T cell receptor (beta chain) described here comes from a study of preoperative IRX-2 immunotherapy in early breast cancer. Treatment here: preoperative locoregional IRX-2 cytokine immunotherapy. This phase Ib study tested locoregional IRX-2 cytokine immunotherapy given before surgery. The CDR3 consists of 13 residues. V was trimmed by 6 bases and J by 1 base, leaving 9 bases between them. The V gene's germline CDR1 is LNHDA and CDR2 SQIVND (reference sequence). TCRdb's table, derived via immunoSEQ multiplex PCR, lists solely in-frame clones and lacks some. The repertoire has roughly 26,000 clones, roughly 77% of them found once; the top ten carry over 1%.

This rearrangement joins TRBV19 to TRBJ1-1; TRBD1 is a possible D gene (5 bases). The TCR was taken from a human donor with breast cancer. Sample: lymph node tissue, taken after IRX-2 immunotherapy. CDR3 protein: CASRVGQNTEAFF. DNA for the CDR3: TGTGCCAGTAGAGTAGGACAGAACACTGAAGCTTTCTTT.